This T cell receptor (beta chain) was obtained from a study of blood T cell repertoires in COVID-19. Study-level background: Italy, Spain and the United States were the sources of the convalescent and acute COVID-19 samples. Nucleic acid was either cDNA or gDNA, and it came from T cells, B-cell-depleted T cells, or PBMCs.

From germline, CDR1 is MNHEY and CDR2 SMNVEV (reference sequence). V dropped 5 bases and J dropped 0; count of bases not matched to a gene: 13. The CDR3 consists of 20 residues. Per the authors' pipeline: Amplifying reference gene primers gave estimates of nucleated cell counts. Repertoires were generated with immunoSEQ multiplex PCR, while TCRdb's copy carries only in-frame clones and drops some. V, J and clone size are taken as reported in that table, and D and trimming were inferred from the DNA itself. This sample has fewer than 120,000 clones, with 88% found just once. Sequenced: peripheral blood. V gene TRBV27 combines with J gene TRBJ2-7; 16 bases fit TRBD2. The receptor's source is a woman between 50 and 59 years old with acute or convalescent COVID-19. The DNA for the CDR3 is TGTGCCAGCAGTCCGGGACTAGCGGGAGGGTACCCTGTCGTCTCCTACGAGCAGTACTTC. The encoded protein is CASSPGLAGGYPVVSYEQYF.